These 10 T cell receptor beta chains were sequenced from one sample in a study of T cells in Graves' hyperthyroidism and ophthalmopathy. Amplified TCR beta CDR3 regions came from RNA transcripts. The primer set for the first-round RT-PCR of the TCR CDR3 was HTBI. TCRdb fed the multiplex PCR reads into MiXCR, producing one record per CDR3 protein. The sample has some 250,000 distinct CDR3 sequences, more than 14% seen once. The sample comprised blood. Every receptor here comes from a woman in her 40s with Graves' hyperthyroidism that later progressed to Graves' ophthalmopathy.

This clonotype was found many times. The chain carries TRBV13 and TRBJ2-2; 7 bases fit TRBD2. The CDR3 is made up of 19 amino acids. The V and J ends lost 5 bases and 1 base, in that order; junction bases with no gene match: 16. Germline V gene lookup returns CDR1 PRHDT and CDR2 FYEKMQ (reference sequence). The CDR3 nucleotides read TGTGCCAGCAGCCGCCGCCGCAAGACTAGCCACGGGAACACCGGGGAGCTGTTTTTT. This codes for CASSRRRKTSHGNTGELFF.

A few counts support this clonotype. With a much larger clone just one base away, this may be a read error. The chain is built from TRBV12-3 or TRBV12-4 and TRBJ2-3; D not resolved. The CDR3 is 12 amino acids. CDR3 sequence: CASSPYPDTRYF. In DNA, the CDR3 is TGTGCCAGCAGTCCCTACCCAGATACGCGGTATTTT.

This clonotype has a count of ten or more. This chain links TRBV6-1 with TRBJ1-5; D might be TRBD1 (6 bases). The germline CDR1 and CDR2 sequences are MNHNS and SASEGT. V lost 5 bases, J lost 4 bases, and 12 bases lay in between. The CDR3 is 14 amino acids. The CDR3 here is CASSRNRENQPQHF. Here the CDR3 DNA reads TGTGCCAGCAGTAGAAACAGGGAAAATCAGCCCCAGCATTTT.

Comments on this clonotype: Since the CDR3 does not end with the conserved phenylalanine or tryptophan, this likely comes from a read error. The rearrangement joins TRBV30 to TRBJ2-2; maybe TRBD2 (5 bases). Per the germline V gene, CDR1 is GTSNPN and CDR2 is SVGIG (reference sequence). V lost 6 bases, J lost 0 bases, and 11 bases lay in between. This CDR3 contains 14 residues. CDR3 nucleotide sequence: TGTGCCTGCGCGGGCAGCGCGAACACCGGGGAGCTGTTTTCT. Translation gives CACAGSANTGELFS.

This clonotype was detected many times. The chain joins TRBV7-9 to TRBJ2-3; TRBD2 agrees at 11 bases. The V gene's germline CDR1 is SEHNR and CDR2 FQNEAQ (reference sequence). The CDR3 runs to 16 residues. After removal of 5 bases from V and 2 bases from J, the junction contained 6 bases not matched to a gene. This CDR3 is CASSRKLAGDTDTQYF. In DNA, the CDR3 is TGTGCCAGCAGCCGAAAACTAGCGGGAGACACAGATACGCAGTATTTT.

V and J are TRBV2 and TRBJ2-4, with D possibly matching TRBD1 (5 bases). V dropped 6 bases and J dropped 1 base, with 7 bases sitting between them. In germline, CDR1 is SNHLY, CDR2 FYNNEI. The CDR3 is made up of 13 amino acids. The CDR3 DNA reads TGTGCCAGCAGCCGACAGGCCAAAAACATTCAGTACTTC. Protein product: CASSRQAKNIQYF.

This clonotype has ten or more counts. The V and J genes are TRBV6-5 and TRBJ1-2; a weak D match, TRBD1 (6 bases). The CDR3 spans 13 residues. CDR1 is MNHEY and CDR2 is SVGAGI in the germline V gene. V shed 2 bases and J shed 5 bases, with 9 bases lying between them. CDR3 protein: CASSYTGRYGYTF. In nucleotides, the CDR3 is TGTGCCAGCAGTTACACAGGGAGGTATGGCTACACCTTC.

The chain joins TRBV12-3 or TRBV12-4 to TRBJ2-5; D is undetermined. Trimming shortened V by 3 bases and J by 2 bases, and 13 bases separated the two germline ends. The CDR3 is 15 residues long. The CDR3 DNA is TGTGCCAGCAGTTTTTACCTTAACTCTCAAGAGACCCAGTACTTC. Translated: CASSFYLNSQETQYF.

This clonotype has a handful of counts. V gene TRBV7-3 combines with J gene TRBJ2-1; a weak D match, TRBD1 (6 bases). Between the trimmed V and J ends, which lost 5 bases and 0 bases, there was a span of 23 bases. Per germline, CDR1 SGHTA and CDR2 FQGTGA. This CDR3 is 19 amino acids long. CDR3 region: CASSLGAGDTPLSYNEQFF. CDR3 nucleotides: TGTGCCAGCAGCCTTGGAGCAGGGGATACCCCCCTCTCCTACAATGAGCAGTTCTTC.

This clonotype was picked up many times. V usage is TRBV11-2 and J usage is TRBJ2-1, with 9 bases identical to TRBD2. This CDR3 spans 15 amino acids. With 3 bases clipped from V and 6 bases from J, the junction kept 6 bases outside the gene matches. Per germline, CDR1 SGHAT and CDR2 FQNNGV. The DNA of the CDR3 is TGTGCCAGCAGCTTTCTAGCGGGAACTTTCAATGAGCAGTTCTTC. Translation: CASSFLAGTFNEQFF.